Included here is one TCR beta chain sequence, with context. This clonotype is judged large (0.1 to 1%). Its antigen is not yet known. Per-base qualities were not stored, and no clone one base away is much larger. The record originates from a study of MAIT cells during Salmonella Paratyphi A infection (dated by TCRdb to between 2016 and 2019). Concerning the study at large: A single dose of 1-5x10^3 CFU of S. Paratyphi A strain NVGH308 was swallowed by adult volunteers aged 18 to 60. Starting at diagnosis, the diagnosed volunteers took ciprofloxacin 500 mg twice daily for 14 days.

What the work shows at the level of the full study, not this receptor alone: Compared with healthy controls, diagnosed volunteers had more expansion or contraction among the top five MAIT clonotypes (approximately 0.53 versus 0.13), suggesting that infection reshaped the repertoire. From baseline to mid-infection, the space taken up by over-represented MAIT clonotypes dropped significantly (roughly 0.18 to 0.096), whereas no significant difference was seen post-infection. The availability of volunteer samples limited the sample sizes, but these sizes were considered adequate to detect differences between groups. MAIT TRBV usage was found to be oligoclonal, with TRBV20 and TRBV6 favoured, and appeared to be unchanged by infection.

To prepare the library, 5' RACE was applied. Two rounds of PCR with Phusion High-Fidelity polymerase amplified TCRbeta, with sample-specific barcodes added in the primers. TCRbeta libraries were generated by template-switch cDNA synthesis with SMARTScribe reverse transcriptase and a TRBC-specific primer. The barcoded samples were pooled and then prepared using the NEBNext Ultra DNA Library Prep Kit for Illumina. Libraries were sequenced on an Illumina MiSeq with the MiSeq reagent kit v2, 300 cycles. On the authors' methods: Reads were demultiplexed by barcode with Jemultiplexer and aligned with MiTCR using default parameters. VDJtools filtered out non-functional sequences; clonotypes were defined by amino acid sequence, with frequencies based on assigned sequence reads. In the clonal space homeostasis analysis, clonotypes were grouped by frequency into over-represented (0.05-1), large, medium and small bins. The public reads were run again by TCRdb, first through fastp at Q25 and then through MiXCR, and only productive beta chains were kept. Identical CDR3 protein sequences are pooled into one entry, listed with their most common genes and DNA. These V and J calls derive from TCRdb rather than the authors' analysis. In this sample the table shows hundreds of distinct CDR3 sequences, 30% to 40% of which occur a single time. 50% to 75% of the sample lies in the top ten.

The CDR3 has 16 amino acids, counting the end cysteine and phenylalanine. Of all the DNA, just the CDR3 is kept, 48 bases in frame from base 1. For CDR1 and CDR2, the germline V gene lists MNHEY and SVGEGT. For this chain, trimming is 4 bases at the V end and 4 bases at the J end, and the number of junction bases without a gene match is 9. In light of the paper, this sample's time point label describes: after infection, following antibiotic treatment. MAIT cells, defined as Valpha7.2+ CD161+ T cells, were identified and sorted by flow cytometry. Circulating MAIT cell TCRbeta repertoires were profiled longitudinally in six volunteers in whom enteric fever developed after controlled oral challenge with live Salmonella Paratyphi A. Every diagnosed volunteer provided MAIT cell samples at three timepoints: pre-infection, mid-infection and post-infection. A diagnosis of enteric fever required Paratyphi A bacteremia and/or a persistent fever above 38 degrees C that lasted more than 12 hours. Diagnosis of infection in challenged volunteers occurred between day 4 and day 7 after challenge. For RNA extraction, roughly 4,500 to 11,000 MAIT cells from each sample were sorted straight into RNAqueous-Micro lysis buffer. Lymphoprep gradient centrifugation was used to isolate peripheral blood mononuclear cells from blood samples and leukocyte cones. Cell sorting used a BD FACSAria Fusion or BD FACSAria III sorter.

The sample consisted of MAIT cells from blood, taken at the last sampling point of the challenge study. This chain is built from TRBV6-2 or TRBV6-3 and TRBJ2-3, with 9 bases matching TRBD1. This clonotype was obtained from a person between 18 and 70 years old who was deliberately infected with Salmonella Paratyphi A in a paratyphoid fever challenge study. The CDR3 is CASSLSGQGPPDTQYF. The base sequence is TGTGCCAGCAGTTTAAGTGGACAGGGGCCACCAGATACGCAGTATTTT.